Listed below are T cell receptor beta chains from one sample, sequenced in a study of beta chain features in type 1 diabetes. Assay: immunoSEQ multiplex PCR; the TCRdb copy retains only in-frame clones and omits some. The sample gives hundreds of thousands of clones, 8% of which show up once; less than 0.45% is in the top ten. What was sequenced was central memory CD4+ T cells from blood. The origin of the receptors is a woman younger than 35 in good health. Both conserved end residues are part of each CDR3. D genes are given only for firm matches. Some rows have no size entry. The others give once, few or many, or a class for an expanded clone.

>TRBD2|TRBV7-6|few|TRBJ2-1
CASSLRGSGQNPNEQFF
TGTGCCAGCAGCTTGCGGGGTAGCGGGCAAAACCCCAATGAGCAGTTCTTC
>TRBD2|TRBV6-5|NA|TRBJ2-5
CASSQAGGQETQYF
TGTGCCAGCAGTCAAGCGGGAGGGCAAGAGACCCAGTACTTC
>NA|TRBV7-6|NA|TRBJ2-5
CASSFERVGTQYF
TGTGCCAGCAGCTTCGAGAGGGTGGGGACCCAGTACTTC
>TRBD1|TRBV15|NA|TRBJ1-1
CATSRSGQGRGAFF
TGTGCCACCAGCAGATCCGGACAGGGGCGAGGAGCTTTCTTT
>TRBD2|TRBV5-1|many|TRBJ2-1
CASSPRSLAGGPWEQFF
TGCGCCAGCAGCCCACGATCACTAGCGGGAGGGCCCTGGGAGCAGTTCTTC
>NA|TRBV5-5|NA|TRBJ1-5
CASSLADSNQPQHF
TGTGCCAGCAGCTTGGCCGACAGCAATCAGCCCCAGCATTTT
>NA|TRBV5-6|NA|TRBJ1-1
CASSLGGFMNTEAFF
TGTGCCAGCAGCTTAGGAGGGTTCATGAACACTGAAGCTTTCTTT
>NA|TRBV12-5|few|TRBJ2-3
CASARGQSTDTQYF
TGTGCTAGTGCCCGCGGACAGAGCACAGATACGCAGTATTTT
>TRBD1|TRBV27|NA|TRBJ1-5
CASSLGTGKNQPQHF
TGTGCCAGCAGTTTAGGGACAGGAAAAAATCAGCCCCAGCATTTT
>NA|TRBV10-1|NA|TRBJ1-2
CASSPSPWSRRVYGYTF
TGCGCCAGCAGTCCTTCCCCGTGGAGTCGGAGGGTCTATGGCTACACCTTC
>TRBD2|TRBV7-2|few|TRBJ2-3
CASSRGPGGASGLTQYF
TGTGCCAGCAGCCGAGGGCCGGGGGGGGCTAGCGGCCTTACGCAGTATTTT
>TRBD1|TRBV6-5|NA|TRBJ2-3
CASNEDRGPDTQYF
TGTGCCAGCAATGAGGACAGGGGGCCAGATACGCAGTATTTT
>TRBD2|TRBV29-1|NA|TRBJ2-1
CSVGRLAGNEQFF
TGCAGCGTGGGGAGACTAGCGGGTAATGAGCAGTTCTTC
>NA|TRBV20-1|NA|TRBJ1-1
CSASPNTEAFF
TGCAGTGCTTCACCCAACACTGAAGCTTTCTTT
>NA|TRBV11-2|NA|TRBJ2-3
CASSLDRGAFTDTQYF
TGTGCCAGCAGCTTAGATCGTGGGGCTTTCACAGATACGCAGTATTTT
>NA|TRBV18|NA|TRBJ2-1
CASSPLQKQKDNEQFF
TGTGCCAGCTCACCACTGCAGAAACAAAAGGACAATGAGCAGTTCTTC
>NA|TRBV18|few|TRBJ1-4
CASSSPDTAALRRKLFF
TGTGCCAGCTCCTCACCGGACACCGCGGCTCTTCGGCGAAAACTGTTTTTT
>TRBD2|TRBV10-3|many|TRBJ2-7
CAISDSGGGSYEQYF
TGTGCCATCAGTGATAGCGGGGGGGGCTCCTACGAGCAGTACTTC
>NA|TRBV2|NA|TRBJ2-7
CASSESTGFAYEQYF
TGTGCCAGCAGTGAATCGACGGGTTTTGCCTACGAGCAGTACTTC